These 2 T cell receptor beta chains originate from one sample sequenced in a study of blood T cell repertoires in COVID-19. Measured with immunoSEQ multiplex PCR; TCRdb has only the in-frame clones, and not every one. The data show around 280,000 clones, about 85% seen once. Sequenced material: peripheral blood. Receptors were obtained from a woman aged 50 to 60 with active or convalescent COVID-19.

The V and J genes are TRBV19 and TRBJ2-2, with 7 bases that match TRBD2. V shed 10 bases and J 0 bases; nucleotides not matched to a gene: 8. This CDR3 has 15 residues. Germline CDR1 LNHDA, CDR2 SQIVND (reference sequence). Here the CDR3 DNA reads TGTGCCACCCGCGGGAGACCGTCGAACACCGGGGAGCTGTTTTTT. This sequence encodes CATRGRPSNTGELFF.

The chain combines TRBV5-5 with TRBJ1-3; TRBD1 matches 11 bases. The germline gives CDR1 SGHKS, CDR2 YYEKEE (reference sequence). The CDR3 has 16 amino acids. V shed 3 bases and J 7 bases; nucleotides not matched to a gene: 9. The CDR3 nucleotides read TGTGCCAGCAGCTCGCCTGAACGGGACAGGGGGAACACCATATATTTT. This gives the protein CASSSPERDRGNTIYF. Full variable domain (outside the CDR3, taken from reference TRBV5-5 and TRBJ1-3): DAGVTQSPTHLIKTRGQQVTLRCSPISGHKSVSWYQQVLGQGPQFIFQYYEKEERGRGNFPDRFSARQFPNYSSELNVNALLLGDSALYLCASSSPERDRGNTIYFGEGSWLTVV.